The clone carrying this T cell receptor (beta chain) was detected ten times or more. This record belongs to a study of breast tumors, draining lymph nodes, adjacent tissues. Per germline, CDR1 MNHEY and CDR2 SMNVEV (reference sequence). CDR3 length equals 15 residues. Trimming pared 3 bases from V and 8 bases from J, leaving 19 bases between. Axillary draining lymph nodes of breast cancer patients supplied the node samples. MiXCR, applied by TCRdb to the multiplex PCR reads, yields one record per CDR3 protein. The sample has fewer than 140,000 distinct CDR3 sequences; more than 30% are singletons. This chain joins TRBV27 and TRBJ1-2; no firm D call. Material for sequencing was axillary lymph node tissue. The receptor was derived from a female donor with breast cancer. Some clones in this sample may be carry-over from other donors' samples. The CDR3 spells CASSLVGLRKDGYTF. Written as DNA, the CDR3 is TGTGCCAGCAGTTTGGTAGGACTCAGGAAAGACGGCTACACCTTC.